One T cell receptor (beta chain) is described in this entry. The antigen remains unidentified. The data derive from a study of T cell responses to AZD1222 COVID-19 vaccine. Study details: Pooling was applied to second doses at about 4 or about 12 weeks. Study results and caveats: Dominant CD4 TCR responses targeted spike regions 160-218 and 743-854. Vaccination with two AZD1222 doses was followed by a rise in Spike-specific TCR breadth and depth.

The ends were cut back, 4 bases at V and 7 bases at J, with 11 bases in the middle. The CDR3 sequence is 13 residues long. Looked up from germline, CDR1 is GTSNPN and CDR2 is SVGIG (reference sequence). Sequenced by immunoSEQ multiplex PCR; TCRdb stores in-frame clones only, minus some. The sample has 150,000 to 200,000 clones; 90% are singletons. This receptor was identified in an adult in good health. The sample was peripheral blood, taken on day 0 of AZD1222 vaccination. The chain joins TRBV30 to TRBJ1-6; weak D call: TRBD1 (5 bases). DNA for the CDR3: TGTGCCTGGAAGCAGGGCTACAATTCACCCCTCCACTTT. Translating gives CAWKQGYNSPLHF.